Following are 26 T cell receptor beta chains from one sample sequenced in a study of OX40 agonist ivuxolimab in advanced cancers. The library was obtained by the immunoSEQ multiplex PCR assay. TCRdb's version of the immuneACCESS table is confined to in-frame rearrangements and falls short of the full clone set. An unresolved V gene accounts for under half of the shortfall where checked; the remainder is of unknown origin. Recorded for this sample are tens of thousands of clones; about nine tenths of them occurred a single time. The ten largest account for 0.4% to 0.55% of the sample. The source material was CD4+ or CD8+ T cells sorted from blood, sampled in a trial of the OX40 agonist ivuxolimab. These receptors came from an adult with an advanced solid tumor such as melanoma, head and neck, liver or kidney cancer.

This chain links TRBV11-3 with TRBJ1-1; D uncertain. This CDR3 has 13 amino acids. Germline V gene sequence: CDR1 SGHNT, CDR2 YENEEA. V gave up 1 base and J gave up 8 bases, with 11 bases separating them. CDR3 sequence (DNA): TGTGCCAGCAGCTTAGTTTTGGGCGGGGAAGCTTTCTTT. Translation gives CASSLVLGGEAFF.

V and J are TRBV18 and TRBJ2-1; possible D gene TRBD2, 5 bases. The V gene lost 4 bases and the J gene lost 0 bases, with 10 bases spanning the gap. The CDR3 consists of 15 residues. Germline lookup yields CDR1 KGHSH and CDR2 LQKENI. Written as DNA, the CDR3 is TGTGCCAGCTCACGCGACTATAACTCCTACAATGAGCAGTTCTTC. This gives the protein CASSRDYNSYNEQFF. The full variable domain, completed using reference TRBV18 and TRBJ2-1, is NAGVMQNPRHLVRRRGQEARLRCSPMKGHSHVYWYRQLPEEGLKFMVYLQKENIIDESGMPKERFSAEFPKEGPSILRIQQVVRGDSAAYFCASSRDYNSYNEQFFGPGTRLTVL.

This chain connects TRBV10-3 to TRBJ2-7; tentatively, D is TRBD1 (6 bases). The CDR3 covers 15 residues. CDR1 and CDR2 from the germline V gene are ENHRY and SYGVKD. V shed 2 bases and J shed 2 bases, with 13 bases lying between them. CDR3 protein: CAISEGQTGAYEQYF. CDR3 nucleotides: TGTGCCATCAGTGAGGGACAGACCGGGGCCTACGAGCAGTACTTC.

This sequence joins TRBV19 and TRBJ2-2; D not resolved. Germline loops: CDR1 LNHDA, CDR2 SQIVND (reference sequence). The CDR3 consists of 16 residues. Trimming took 6 bases from V and 3 from J, leaving 17 bases between them. This CDR3 is CASSHTSTGYTGELFF. Here the CDR3 DNA reads TGTGCCAGTAGCCATACATCTACTGGGTACACCGGGGAGCTGTTTTTT.

The genes are TRBV4-2 and TRBJ2-5; D is ambiguous. Trimming left V 1 base short and J 4 bases short, with 10 bases between. Germline CDR1 reads LGHNA; CDR2 reads YNFKEQ. The CDR3 length is 14 residues. The CDR3 region has the DNA TGTGCCAGCAGCCAAGGATGGGGTGGAGAGACCCAGTACTTC. This sequence encodes CASSQGWGGETQYF.

The chain has TRBV19 and TRBJ2-5; TRBD2 matches 9 bases. This CDR3 comprises 16 residues. The V gene's germline CDR1 is LNHDA and CDR2 SQIVND (reference sequence). Trimming took 4 bases from V and 0 from J; bases not matched to a gene: 6. The CDR3 DNA reads TGTGCCAGTAGTACAGCGGGAGGCAGGTACCAAGAGACCCAGTACTTC. It specifies CASSTAGGRYQETQYF.

V usage is TRBV28 and J usage is TRBJ1-2; tentative D call: TRBD1 (6 bases). The CDR3 has 13 amino acids. Germline V CDR1 and CDR2: MDHEN, SYDVKM. The V end lost 7 bases, the J end lost 4 bases, and 13 bases lay between the germline ends. The CDR3 DNA sequence: TGTGCCAGCATTTCGGACAGCCTCTATGGCTACACCTTC. Translated, it gives CASISDSLYGYTF.

The chain combines TRBV30 with TRBJ1-5, with TRBD1 as a possible D gene (6 bases). V was clipped by 2 bases and J by 6 bases, with 11 bases between them. The CDR3 has 13 residues. Germline V CDR1 and CDR2: GTSNPN, SVGIG (reference sequence). Here the CDR3 DNA reads TGTGCCTGGAGTAAACAGGGCGGTCAGCCCCAGCATTTT. Residues: CAWSKQGGQPQHF.

The chain is built from TRBV7-9 and TRBJ1-3, with 12 bases identical to TRBD1. The CDR3 is 17 residues long. The J segment lost 2 bases and the V segment lost 3 bases, leaving 5 bases of the junction unmatched. From germline, CDR1 is SEHNR and CDR2 FQNEAQ (reference sequence). CDR3 residues: CASSFGTGGLAGNTIYF. The CDR3 nucleotides read TGTGCCAGCAGCTTTGGGACAGGGGGCTTAGCTGGAAACACCATATATTTT.

Here the CDR3 reads CASSVRDRYQETQYF. The CDR3, as DNA: TGTGCCAGCAGTGTTCGGGACAGGTACCAAGAGACCCAGTACTTC. The rearrangement links TRBV28 to TRBJ2-5, with 8 bases identical to TRBD1. In germline, CDR1 is MDHEN, CDR2 SYDVKM. This CDR3 comprises 15 residues. V gave up 5 bases and J gave up 0 bases; unmatched junction bases: 5.

The chain uses TRBV5-1 and TRBJ2-3; 16 nucleotides line up with TRBD2. V was pared by 3 bases and J by 4 bases, with 5 bases of the junction left unmatched. The germline gives CDR1 SGHRS, CDR2 YFSETQ. The CDR3 is made up of 17 amino acids. The CDR3 spells CASSWAGLAGGPDTQYF. The CDR3 bases are TGCGCCAGCAGCTGGGCGGGACTAGCGGGAGGGCCAGATACGCAGTATTTT.

The rearrangement joins TRBV9 to TRBJ2-2; D gene uncertain. Trimming removed 4 bases at V and 5 bases at J, with 18 bases between. CDR1 and CDR2 (germline): SGDLS, YYNGEE. This CDR3 contains 16 residues. The CDR3 DNA reads TGTGCCAGCAGCACCGATCCGGGCCGAGGTACCGGGGAGCTGTTTTTT. As protein: CASSTDPGRGTGELFF.

This chain connects TRBV19 to TRBJ1-1, with TRBD1 matching over 7 bases. Germline trimming cut 5 bases from V and 5 bases from J; bases unmatched to any gene: 5. Germline V gene lookup returns CDR1 LNHDA and CDR2 SQIVND (reference sequence). The CDR3 spans 13 residues. Here the CDR3 reads CASSSRQGTEAFF. The DNA of the CDR3 is TGTGCCAGTAGTTCGCGACAGGGAACTGAAGCTTTCTTT.

The chain employs TRBV19 and TRBJ2-1, with 14 positions matching TRBD2. The V gene's germline CDR1 is LNHDA and CDR2 SQIVND (reference sequence). The CDR3 has 17 residues. With V trimmed by 6 bases and J by 9 bases, 13 bases remained unmatched. In DNA form, the CDR3 reads TGTGCCAGTAGAATTCCCTCCGGGACTAGCGGGAGCGGTGAGCAGTTCTTC. The encoded protein is CASRIPSGTSGSGEQFF. Full variable domain (outside the CDR3, taken from reference TRBV19 and TRBJ2-1): DGGITQSPKYLFRKEGQNVTLSCEQNLNHDAMYWYRQDPGQGLRLIYYSQIVNDFQKGDIAEGYSVSREKKESFPLTVTSAQKNPTAFYLCASRIPSGTSGSGEQFFGPGTRLTVL.

The chain couples TRBV10-3 to TRBJ2-3; 10 nucleotides align to TRBD1. V lost 3 bases and J lost 4; bases outside the gene matches: 7. Germline-derived CDR1 and CDR2 are ENHRY and SYGVKD. The CDR3 sequence is 16 residues long. The chain's CDR3 is CAISEGTGVAADTQYF. Written as DNA, the CDR3 is TGTGCCATCAGTGAAGGGACAGGGGTTGCCGCAGATACGCAGTATTTT.

The V call is TRBV19, the J call TRBJ1-2, with TRBD1 matching over 12 bases. With 3 bases clipped from V and 8 bases from J, the junction kept 7 bases outside the gene matches. This CDR3 contains 15 residues. Germline CDR1 is LNHDA and CDR2 is SQIVND (reference sequence). CDR3 amino acids: CASSIRPGQGAGYTF. In DNA, the CDR3 is TGTGCCAGTAGTATTCGACCGGGACAGGGGGCCGGCTACACCTTC.

This clone was detected a few times. This sequence joins TRBV11-1 and TRBJ2-5, with D perhaps matching TRBD2 (6 bases). This CDR3 contains 15 residues. V was cut by 1 base and J by 3 bases, with 12 bases left in between. The V gene's germline CDR1 is SGHAT and CDR2 FQDESV (reference sequence). CDR3 sequence reads: CASSLEGSGEETQYF. DNA of the CDR3: TGTGCCAGCAGCTTAGAAGGTAGCGGAGAAGAGACCCAGTACTTC.

This chain joins TRBV19 and TRBJ2-1; TRBD2 matches at 13 bases. The CDR3 consists of 17 residues. The V gene end was trimmed by 5 bases and the J gene end by 4 bases; junction bases not matched to a gene: 8. Germline V lookup: CDR1 LNHDA, CDR2 SQIVND (reference sequence). CDR3 bases: TGTGCCAGTAGTCCCCGGACTAGCGGGAGTAGGTACAATGAGCAGTTCTTC. Its protein is CASSPRTSGSRYNEQFF.

The chain has TRBV19 and TRBJ1-2; 8 positions match TRBD1. Germline V gene lookup returns CDR1 LNHDA and CDR2 SQIVND (reference sequence). The ends lost 3 bases at V and 4 bases at J; junction bases unmatched: 10. This CDR3 has 16 residues. In DNA form, the CDR3 reads TGTGCCAGTAGTATCAGCGCCTACAGGGGGGTCTATGGCTACACCTTC. Protein product: CASSISAYRGVYGYTF.

This chain links TRBV6-5 with TRBJ2-7; the D is unclear. Germline CDR1 MNHEY, CDR2 SVGAGI. Trimming left V 0 bases short and J 5 bases short, with 8 bases between. The CDR3 extends over 13 amino acids. The CDR3 DNA reads as TGTGCCAGCAGTTACTCGGTAGAGCACGAGCAGTACTTC. Amino acids: CASSYSVEHEQYF.

The chain is built from TRBV11-3 and TRBJ2-1; weak D call: TRBD1 (5 bases). V shed 2 bases and J shed 5 bases, with 7 bases lying between them. Looked up from germline, CDR1 is SGHNT and CDR2 is YENEEA. CDR3 length: 13 residues. The CDR3 DNA reads as TGTGCCAGCAGCTTAAGACAGCACAATGAGCAGTTCTTC. Translated, it gives CASSLRQHNEQFF.

The chain has TRBV7-6 and TRBJ1-1, with unresolved D. There are 15 residues in the CDR3. The V gene lost 5 bases and the J gene lost 0 bases, with 13 bases spanning the gap. Germline lookup yields CDR1 SGHVS and CDR2 FNYEAQ. CDR3 sequence (DNA): TGTGCCAGCAGCCTTAGGATGGGTTTGAACACTGAAGCTTTCTTT. Its protein product is CASSLRMGLNTEAFF.

The chain joins TRBV30 to TRBJ1-3; D remains ambiguous. Germline lookup yields CDR1 GTSNPN and CDR2 SVGIG (reference sequence). V was pared by 5 bases and J by 0 bases, with 14 bases between. This CDR3 has 15 residues. Here the CDR3 reads CAWSKGTDSGNTIYF. CDR3 coding DNA: TGTGCCTGGTCCAAGGGAACCGACTCTGGAAACACCATATATTTT.

The J gene is TRBJ2-1, the V gene TRBV30; TRBD1 might be the D (5 bases). The V end lost 6 bases, the J end lost 5 bases, and 17 bases lay between the germline ends. Germline CDR1 is GTSNPN and CDR2 is SVGIG (reference sequence). The CDR3 has 14 residues. The CDR3 DNA reads TGTGCCTGCCCCTCTTGGGGCAGCAACAATGAGCAGTTCTTC. It translates to CACPSWGSNNEQFF.

The genes are TRBV5-1 and TRBJ2-2, with D hard to call. V shed 4 bases and J shed 4 bases, with 11 bases lying between them. This CDR3 contains 14 residues. Looked up from germline, CDR1 is SGHRS and CDR2 is YFSETQ. The CDR3 region is CASSRITGTGELFF. Written as DNA, the CDR3 is TGCGCCAGCAGCCGGATAACGGGCACCGGGGAGCTGTTTTTT.

The gene calls are TRBV18 and TRBJ2-7, with 7 bases lining up with TRBD1. CDR1 and CDR2 from the germline V gene are KGHSH and LQKENI. This CDR3 comprises 12 residues. V was clipped by 6 bases and J by 2 bases; unmatched bases: 1. The chain's CDR3 is CASSDRAYEQYF. The DNA for the CDR3 is TGTGCCAGCTCCGACAGGGCCTACGAGCAGTACTTC.